Below are 9 T cell receptor beta chains sequenced from a single sample in a study of T-cell memory formation after mild COVID-19. Each CDR3 protein gets one entry after TCRdb re-called the 5' RACE reads with MiXCR. The table lists approximately 440,000 distinct CDR3 sequences, 20% of them singletons, with about 8.1% in the top ten. Specimen: PBMCs or a T cell subset sorted from them (not recorded which). Receptor source: an adult woman who had mild COVID-19 (a few samples of this study predate the infection). Cell type and time point are not known.

This clonotype turned up a few times. V is TRBV7-9 and J is TRBJ1-1, with TRBD1 matching 9 bases. V trimming: 8 bases; J trimming: 0 bases; junction bases outside the gene matches: 13. Germline V gene lookup returns CDR1 SEHNR and CDR2 FQNEAQ (reference sequence). This CDR3 has 17 amino acids. CDR3 bases: TGTGCCAGCGACGCGGGGTGGACAGGGGCCATGAACACTGAAGCTTTCTTT. Translating it yields CASDAGWTGAMNTEAFF.

The chain links TRBV15 to TRBJ2-7; D ambiguous. The germline CDR1 and CDR2 sequences are LNHNV and YYDKDF (reference sequence). With 0 bases removed from V and 4 bases from J, the gap between germline ends came to 7 bases. The CDR3 spans 13 residues. As DNA, the CDR3 is TGTGCCACCAGCAGAGATGGCGAGTACGAGCAGTACTTC. Translating gives CATSRDGEYEQYF.

This clonotype has a handful of counts. The chain joins TRBV11-3 to TRBJ1-6, with D unresolved. CDR1 is SGHNT, CDR2 YENEEA, per germline. Trimming took off 3 bases at V and 7 bases at J, with 16 bases between the two ends. The CDR3 is made up of 16 amino acids. CDR3 DNA sequence: TGTGCCAGCAGCTTTAGGGAGGCGAGGATGAATTCACCCCTCCACTTT. This sequence encodes CASSFREARMNSPLHF.

This clonotype was observed a few times. The chain links TRBV6-5 to TRBJ1-2; tentative D call: TRBD1 (5 bases). CDR3 length: 17 residues. Trimming stripped 3 bases from V and 4 bases from J, with 21 bases between. CDR1 is MNHEY, CDR2 SVGAGI, per germline. DNA for the CDR3: TGTGCCAGCAGTTATTCCACAATGGGGACGCACAGCTATGGCTACACCTTC. Protein: CASSYSTMGTHSYGYTF.

The chain carries TRBV3-1 and TRBJ1-6; possible D gene TRBD1, 6 bases. The germline V and J ends were trimmed by 4 bases and 10 bases, with 17 bases remaining between them. In germline, CDR1 is LGHDT, CDR2 YNNKEL (reference sequence). CDR3 length equals 15 residues. The chain's CDR3 is CASSLLGAGDSPLHF. The DNA for the CDR3 is TGTGCCAGCAGCCTCCTAGGGGCAGGGGACTCACCCCTCCACTTT.

This clonotype showed up many times. V gene TRBV4-1 combines with J gene TRBJ2-7; 7 nucleotides agree with TRBD1. From germline, CDR1 is MGHRA and CDR2 YSYEKL. CDR3 length: 16 residues. The trim removed 3 bases at V and 2 bases at J, leaving 10 bases unmatched. The CDR3 here is CASSQTGKGTPYEQYF. CDR3 in DNA: TGCGCCAGCAGCCAGACAGGGAAAGGAACTCCCTACGAGCAGTACTTC.

This clonotype was observed a handful of times. The CDR3 DNA follows: TGCGCCAGCAGCCAAGATCCCGAGACAGGGAGATACGAGCAGTACTTC. This translates into CASSQDPETGRYEQYF. V usage is TRBV4-1 and J usage is TRBJ2-7, with 7 bases fitting TRBD1. Per the germline V gene, CDR1 is MGHRA and CDR2 is YSYEKL. Trimming removed 0 bases from V and 4 bases from J; junction bases left unmatched: 9. The CDR3 has 16 residues.

There are a few counts of this clonotype. The chain carries TRBV29-1 and TRBJ1-1; D is undetermined. Trimming cost V 3 bases and J 4 bases, with 6 bases left between them. The CDR3 covers 11 residues. The V gene's germline CDR1 is SQVTM and CDR2 ANQGSEA. DNA of the CDR3: TGCAGCGTTGATCTTCCCACTGAAGCTTTCTTT. Translated: CSVDLPTEAFF.

The rearrangement uses TRBV6-5 and TRBJ2-2, with 9 bases matching TRBD1. The length of the CDR3 is 16 residues. V was clipped by 6 bases and J by 4 bases; unmatched bases: 9. The V gene's germline CDR1 is MNHEY and CDR2 SVGAGI. The CDR3 protein is CASRNGQGIGTGELFF. The CDR3 nucleotides read TGTGCCAGCAGAAATGGACAGGGGATCGGCACCGGGGAGCTGTTTTTT.